The entry below describes one T cell receptor beta chain. These data belong to a study of shared T cell receptors in the human thymus. This CDR3 comprises 19 residues. Germline V gene sequence: CDR1 SGHVS, CDR2 FQNEAQ. The V end was cut by 0 bases, the J end by 2 bases, with 19 bases between. Produced via immunoSEQ multiplex PCR; TCRdb's table is partial and in-frame only. The repertoire holds hundreds of thousands of clones, with 88% as singletons. This same sample was also taken into another study, of human thymus T cells. According to that study: Donation was from healthy Finnish infants who were having corrective surgery that addressed congenital heart defects. Corrective heart surgery yielded resections, and these provided the thymus tissue. An apparent bias in V and J gene usage was seen in thymic and blood repertoires. Related research described strongly overlapping thymic repertoires in unrelated people.

The sequence was obtained from a boy younger than two with a congenital heart defect. Sequencing used thymocytes. The chain links TRBV7-8 to TRBJ1-4; D ambiguous. The DNA for the CDR3 is TGTGCCAGCAGCTTAGCATCCCAGCGTAAAGTAGCGACTAATGAAAAACTGTTTTTT. This gives the protein CASSLASQRKVATNEKLFF.